This T cell receptor beta chain appears in the sequencing data of a study of blood T cell repertoires in COVID-19. Study summary: The samples span acute and convalescent COVID-19 from the United States, Italy and Spain. Sample material is recorded as cDNA or gDNA derived from T cells, B-cell-depleted T cells, or PBMCs.

Study processing details: Counts of nucleated cells, estimated from reference gene primer amplification, were obtained. Using immunoSEQ multiplex PCR, the repertoire was profiled, and TCRdb retains in-frame clones only, with some absent. That table furnishes V, J and clone size, whereas the DNA furnished D and trimming. The profile shows about 47,000 clones, roughly 70% of them singletons. The V and J ends lost 3 bases and 3 bases respectively, with 9 bases between them. This CDR3 region has 12 residues. Germline CDR1 is GTSNPN and CDR2 is SVGIG (reference sequence). The TCR comes from an elderly man with acute or convalescent COVID-19. The chain employs TRBV30 and TRBJ2-7, with D perhaps matching TRBD2 (5 bases). The sample was peripheral blood. CDR3: CAWRRGIYEQYF. CDR3 sequence (DNA): TGTGCCTGGAGGAGAGGGATCTACGAGCAGTACTTC.